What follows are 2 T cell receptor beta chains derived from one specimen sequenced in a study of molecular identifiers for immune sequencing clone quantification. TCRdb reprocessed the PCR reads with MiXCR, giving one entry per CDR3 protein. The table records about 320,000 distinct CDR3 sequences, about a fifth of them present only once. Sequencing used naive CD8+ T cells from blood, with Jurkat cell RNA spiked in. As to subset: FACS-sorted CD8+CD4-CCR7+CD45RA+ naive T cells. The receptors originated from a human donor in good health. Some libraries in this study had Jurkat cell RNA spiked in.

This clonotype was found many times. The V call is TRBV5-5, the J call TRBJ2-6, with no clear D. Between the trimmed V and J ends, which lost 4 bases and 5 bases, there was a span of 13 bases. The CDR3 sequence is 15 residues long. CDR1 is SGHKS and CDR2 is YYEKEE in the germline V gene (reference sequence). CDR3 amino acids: CASSPLPDWANVLTF. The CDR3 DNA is TGTGCCAGCAGCCCCCTCCCCGACTGGGCCAACGTCCTGACTTTC. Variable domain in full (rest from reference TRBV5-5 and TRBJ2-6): DAGVTQSPTHLIKTRGQQVTLRCSPISGHKSVSWYQQVLGQGPQFIFQYYEKEERGRGNFPDRFSARQFPNYSSELNVNALLLGDSALYLCASSPLPDWANVLTFGAGSRLTVL.

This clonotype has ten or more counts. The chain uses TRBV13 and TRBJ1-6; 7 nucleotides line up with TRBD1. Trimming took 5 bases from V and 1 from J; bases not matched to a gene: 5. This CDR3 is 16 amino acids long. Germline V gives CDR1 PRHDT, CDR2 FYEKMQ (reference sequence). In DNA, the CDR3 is TGTGCCAGCAGCAACAGGGGAGGGTCCTATAATTCACCCCTCCACTTT. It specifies CASSNRGGSYNSPLHF.